The clone carrying this T cell receptor beta chain came up many times. What it binds is not known. CDR3 size: 14 residues. Germline values: CDR1 DFQATT, CDR2 SNEGSKA (reference sequence). V was clipped by 2 bases and J by 0 bases, with 10 bases between them. Additional autoimmune diseases, uncontrolled infections, pregnancy or lactation disqualified patients. RNA transcripts provided the template for amplifying TCR beta CDR3 regions. An initial RT-PCR round employing HTBI primers preceded a second-round multiplex PCR. Using its own MiXCR run on the multiplex PCR reads, TCRdb lists one record per CDR3 protein. The sample comprises roughly 500,000 distinct CDR3 sequences, around 15% of which are singletons, and 8% to 10% rests with the top ten. The data derive from a study of Graves' ophthalmopathy and Graves' hyperthyroidism. General observations from the study: Ophthalmopathy could be told apart from stable hyperthyroidism by a 13-signature model (roughly 90% sensitivity, around 78% specificity). Among thyroid clonotypes expanded above 0.001 frequency, most also appeared in blood.

The receptor's source is a woman aged 25 to 39 with Graves' ophthalmopathy. This chain uses TRBV20-1 with TRBJ2-5; D is unresolved. Material for sequencing was blood. Here the CDR3 reads CSARPPPYQETQYF. CDR3 DNA sequence: TGCAGTGCTAGACCCCCTCCGTACCAAGAGACCCAGTACTTC.